This T cell receptor beta chain is drawn from a study of blood T cell repertoires in COVID-19. At the level of the study: The origin of the acute and convalescent COVID-19 samples was the United States, Italy and Spain. Nucleic acid was either cDNA or gDNA, and it came from T cells, B-cell-depleted T cells, or PBMCs.

The method was immunoSEQ multiplex PCR; TCRdb's version includes in-frame clones alone and lacks a portion of them. The sample comprises more than 300,000 clones, nearly 90% of which are singletons, and roughly a tenth rests with the top ten. Recruitment covered about 26 US areas and drew participants whose ages spanned roughly 18 to 90 years. Symptom resolution, clearance, or two negative PCRs marked the recovered donors of Cohort 3. V was pared by 0 bases and J by 4 bases, with 6 bases of the junction left unmatched. CDR1 GTSNPN and CDR2 SVGIG come from the germline V gene (reference sequence). CDR3 length equals 15 residues.

Sequencing input: PBMCs or T cells enriched from blood (not recorded which). This clonotype originated in a woman aged 25 to 39 who had recovered from COVID-19. The J gene is TRBJ1-5, the V gene TRBV30, with TRBD1 matching 7 bases. The CDR3 region is CAWSVLGTDNQPQHF. Here the CDR3 DNA reads TGTGCCTGGAGTGTACTCGGGACAGATAATCAGCCCCAGCATTTT. Full variable domain (missing parts from reference TRBV30 and TRBJ1-5): SQTIHQWPATLVQPVGSPLSLECTVEGTSNPNLYWYRQAAGRGLQLLFYSVGIGQISSEVPQNLSASRPQDRQFILSSKKLLLSDSGFYLCAWSVLGTDNQPQHFGDGTRLSIL.